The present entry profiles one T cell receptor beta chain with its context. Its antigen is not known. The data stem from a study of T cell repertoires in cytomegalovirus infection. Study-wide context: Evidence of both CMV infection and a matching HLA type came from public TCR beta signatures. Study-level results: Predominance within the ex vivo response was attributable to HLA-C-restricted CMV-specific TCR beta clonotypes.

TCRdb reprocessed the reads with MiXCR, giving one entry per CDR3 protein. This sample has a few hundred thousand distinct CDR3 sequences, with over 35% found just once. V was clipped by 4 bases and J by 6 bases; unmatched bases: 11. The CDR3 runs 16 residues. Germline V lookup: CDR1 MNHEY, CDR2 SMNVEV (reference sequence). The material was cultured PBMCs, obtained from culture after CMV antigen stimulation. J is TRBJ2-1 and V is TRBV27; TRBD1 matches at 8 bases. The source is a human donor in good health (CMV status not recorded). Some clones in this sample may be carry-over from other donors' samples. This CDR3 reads CASSSDRGSFTNEQFF. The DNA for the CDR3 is TGTGCCAGCAGTTCAGACAGGGGAAGCTTTACCAATGAGCAGTTCTTC.